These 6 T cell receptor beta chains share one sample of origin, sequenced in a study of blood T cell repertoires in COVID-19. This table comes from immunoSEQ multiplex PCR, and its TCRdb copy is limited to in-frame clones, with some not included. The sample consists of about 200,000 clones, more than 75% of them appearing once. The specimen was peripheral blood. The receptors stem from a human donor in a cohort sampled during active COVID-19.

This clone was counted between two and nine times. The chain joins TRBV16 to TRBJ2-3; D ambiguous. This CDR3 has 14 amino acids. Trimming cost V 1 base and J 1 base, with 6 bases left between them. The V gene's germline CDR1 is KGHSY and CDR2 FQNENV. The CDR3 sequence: CASSQWAGTDTQYF. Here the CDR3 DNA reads TGTGCCAGCAGCCAATGGGCAGGCACAGATACGCAGTATTTT. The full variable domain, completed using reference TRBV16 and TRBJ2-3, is GEEVAQTPKHLVRGEGQKAKLYCAPIKGHSYVFWYQQVLKNEFKFLISFQNENVFDETGMPKERFSAKCLPNSPCSLEIQATKLEDSAVYFCASSQWAGTDTQYFGPGTRLTVL.

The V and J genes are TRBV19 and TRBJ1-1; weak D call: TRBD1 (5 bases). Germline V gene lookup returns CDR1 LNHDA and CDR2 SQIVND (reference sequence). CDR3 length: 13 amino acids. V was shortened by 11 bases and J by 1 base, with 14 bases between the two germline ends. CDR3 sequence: CASQGRWNTEAFF. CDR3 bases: TGTGCCTCCCAGGGCAGATGGAACACTGAAGCTTTCTTT.

The CDR3 reads CSVEAWRETQYF. CDR3 in DNA: TGCAGCGTTGAAGCCTGGCGGGAGACCCAGTACTTC. This chain uses TRBV29-1 with TRBJ2-5; D unclear. Germline V lookup: CDR1 SQVTM, CDR2 ANQGSEA. CDR3 size: 12 residues. The ends were cut back, 1 base at V and 5 bases at J, with 8 bases in the middle.

As DNA, the CDR3 is TGTGCCACGGCCCATGGTACTGAAGCTTTCTTT. The encoded protein is CATAHGTEAFF. V usage is TRBV24-1 and J usage is TRBJ1-1, with no clear D. The CDR3 is 11 amino acids. Germline lookup yields CDR1 KGHDR and CDR2 SFDVKD. With 10 bases removed from V and 5 bases from J, the gap between germline ends came to 10 bases.

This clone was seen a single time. CDR3 DNA sequence: TGTGCCATCAGTGACGGGGTTTTATCCCCCTACGAGCAGTACTTC. It translates to CAISDGVLSPYEQYF. The gene calls are TRBV10-3 and TRBJ2-7; a possible D gene is TRBD2 (5 bases). Trimming removed 3 bases from V and 2 bases from J, with 14 bases in between. Germline-derived CDR1 and CDR2 are ENHRY and SYGVKD. The CDR3 covers 15 residues.

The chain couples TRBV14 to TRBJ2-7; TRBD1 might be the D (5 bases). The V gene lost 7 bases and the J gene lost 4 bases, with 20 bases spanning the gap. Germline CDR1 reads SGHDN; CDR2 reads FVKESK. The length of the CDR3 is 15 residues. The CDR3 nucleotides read TGTGCCAGCAACCCTAACGGGCAGGGTCGTTACGAGCAGTACTTC. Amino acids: CASNPNGQGRYEQYF.